The 24 T cell receptor beta chains presented below share a single source sample, sequenced in a study of CD8 T cells in Susac syndrome. Reverse transcription of roughly 0.45 to 1 ug RNA used random hexamers. Using its own MiXCR run on the immunoSEQ multiplex PCR reads, TCRdb lists one record per CDR3 protein. Among 200,000 or so distinct CDR3 sequences listed, roughly 96% were seen once. Sequenced input: CD4+ T cells from PBMCs. Receptors originate from a human donor with multiple sclerosis.

The rearrangement joins TRBV9 to TRBJ1-5, with D unresolved. Trimming stripped 3 bases from V and 0 bases from J, with 13 bases between. Germline-derived CDR1 and CDR2 are SGDLS and YYNGEE. The CDR3 loop spans 16 amino acids. The DNA of the CDR3 is TGTGCCAGCAGCGCGGGGTTAGGGCTTAGCAATCAGCCCCAGCATTTT. Encoded protein: CASSAGLGLSNQPQHF.

The rearrangement uses TRBV29-1 and TRBJ1-2; weak D call: TRBD1 (5 bases). V dropped 7 bases and J dropped 4 bases, with 10 bases sitting between them. Germline assignment: CDR1 SQVTM and CDR2 ANQGSEA. This CDR3 has 11 residues. As DNA, the CDR3 is TGCAGCGGGGGGGAGAGCTATGGCTACACCTTC. As protein: CSGGESYGYTF.

The chain links TRBV7-6 to TRBJ2-5; a possible D gene is TRBD1 (5 bases). CDR1 and CDR2 (germline): SGHVS, FNYEAQ. Trimming pared 2 bases from V and 2 bases from J, leaving 9 bases between. The CDR3 contains 14 residues. The CDR3 loop reads CASSLNRRQETQYF. The CDR3 coding sequence is TGTGCCAGCAGCTTAAACAGGCGGCAAGAGACCCAGTACTTC.

The chain links TRBV20-1 to TRBJ2-1; 10 nucleotides line up with TRBD1. Germline lookup yields CDR1 DFQATT and CDR2 SNEGSKA (reference sequence). The V and J ends lost 6 bases and 0 bases, in that order; junction bases with no gene match: 14. This CDR3 is 18 amino acids long. CDR3 DNA sequence: TGCAGTGCCGTAGAGACAGGGGGCGGATGGGGCTCCTACAATGAGCAGTTCTTC. Amino acid sequence: CSAVETGGGWGSYNEQFF.

The chain combines TRBV3-1 with TRBJ2-5; 9 bases are shared with TRBD1. Germline CDR1 reads LGHDT; CDR2 reads YNNKEL (reference sequence). The V segment lost 3 bases and the J segment 3 bases; nucleotides outside the gene matches: 8. The CDR3 spans 16 residues. DNA for the CDR3: TGTGCCAGCAGCCAGCCAGGGACAGGGAGAAAAGAGACCCAGTACTTC. Translating gives CASSQPGTGRKETQYF.

V and J are TRBV3-1 and TRBJ1-4; possible D gene TRBD1, 6 bases. Looked up from germline, CDR1 is LGHDT and CDR2 is YNNKEL (reference sequence). This CDR3 region has 15 residues. V was trimmed by 2 bases and J by 7 bases, leaving 14 bases between them. CDR3 in DNA: TGTGCCAGCAGCCAATTACAGGGTCGCGGTGAAAAACTGTTTTTT. Translating gives CASSQLQGRGEKLFF. The full variable domain, in which reference TRBV3-1 and TRBJ1-4 provide the parts outside the CDR3, is DTAVSQTPKYLVTQMGNDKSIKCEQNLGHDTMYWYKQDSKKFLKIMFSYNNKELIINETVPNRFSPKSPDKAHLNLHINSLELGDSAVYFCASSQLQGRGEKLFFGSGTQLSVL.

The genes are TRBV20-1 and TRBJ1-2, with 9 bases that match TRBD1. Germline CDR1 reads DFQATT; CDR2 reads SNEGSKA (reference sequence). J lost 8 bases, V lost 4 bases, and 8 bases had no gene match. The CDR3 loop spans 13 amino acids. The CDR3 spells CSATEDRGNGYTF. For the CDR3, the DNA is TGCAGTGCTACCGAGGACAGGGGCAACGGCTACACCTTC.

In this sample, this clonotype turned up once. V and J are TRBV27 and TRBJ1-1; D remains ambiguous. With 2 bases removed from V and 3 bases from J, the gap between germline ends came to 7 bases. The CDR3 is 13 amino acids. Germline V gene sequence: CDR1 MNHEY, CDR2 SMNVEV (reference sequence). The CDR3 spells CASSLGLYTEAFF. The CDR3 bases are TGTGCCAGCAGTTTAGGGTTGTACACTGAAGCTTTCTTT.

The J gene is TRBJ1-6, the V gene TRBV30, with D hard to call. The V gene lost 0 bases and the J gene lost 11 bases, with 8 bases spanning the gap. The CDR3 is 12 residues long. The germline V gene encodes CDR1 GTSNPN and CDR2 SVGIG (reference sequence). The CDR3 DNA follows: TGTGCCTGGAGTGTACTCGAACCACCCCTCCACTTT. Translating gives CAWSVLEPPLHF.

CDR3 sequence (DNA): TGTGCCAGCAGCGTAGCATTCCGGGACTCTGGCTACACCTTC. This sequence encodes CASSVAFRDSGYTF. This chain links TRBV9 with TRBJ1-2, with D perhaps matching TRBD1 (5 bases). CDR1 SGDLS and CDR2 YYNGEE come from the germline V gene. The V gene lost 0 bases and the J gene lost 7 bases, with 13 bases spanning the gap. This CDR3 is built from 14 residues.

The chain recombines TRBV11-2 with TRBJ2-1; D ambiguous. The CDR3 consists of 12 residues. V was trimmed by 1 base and J by 14 bases, leaving 12 bases between them. Germline CDR1 SGHAT, CDR2 FQNNGV. The CDR3 region is CASSLGTDGKFF. CDR3 DNA sequence: TGTGCCAGCAGCTTAGGGACCGATGGAAAGTTCTTC.

The chain links TRBV5-8 to TRBJ2-3, with 8 nucleotides matching TRBD1. After removal of 6 bases from V and 0 bases from J, the junction contained 3 bases not matched to a gene. The CDR3 covers 14 residues. Germline loops: CDR1 SGHTS, CDR2 YDEGEE. The CDR3 DNA is TGTGCCAGCAACCGGGACAGGAGCACAGATACGCAGTATTTT. As protein: CASNRDRSTDTQYF.

This clonotype has only one observation. The chain has TRBV20-1 and TRBJ2-1; 11 nucleotides line up with TRBD2. The CDR3 is made up of 12 amino acids. Germline V gives CDR1 DFQATT, CDR2 SNEGSKA (reference sequence). The V gene end was trimmed by 8 bases and the J gene end by 9 bases; junction bases not matched to a gene: 6. The chain's CDR3 is CSLYSGRGEQFF. CDR3 DNA sequence: TGCAGTCTCTATAGCGGGAGGGGTGAGCAGTTCTTC.

The rearrangement links TRBV2 to TRBJ1-5; D remains ambiguous. The CDR3 has 14 residues. Trimming stripped 5 bases from V and 6 bases from J, with 14 bases between. Germline CDR1 and CDR2: SNHLY and FYNNEI. CDR3 loop: CASSYNGRSQPQHF. The CDR3 bases are TGTGCCAGCAGTTATAACGGTAGGAGTCAGCCCCAGCATTTT. The variable domain in full, completed from reference TRBV2 and TRBJ1-5, reads EPEVTQTPSHQVTQMGQEVILRCVPISNHLYFYWYRQILGQKVEFLVSFYNNEISEKSEIFDDQFSVERPDGSNFTLKIRSTKLEDSAMYFCASSYNGRSQPQHFGDGTRLSIL.

V and J are TRBV9 and TRBJ2-6; D gene unclear. The germline gives CDR1 SGDLS, CDR2 YYNGEE. Trimming removed 0 bases at V and 0 bases at J, with 4 bases between. CDR3 length: 15 residues. CDR3 bases: TGTGCCAGCAGCGTAGAGGGCTCTGGGGCCAACGTCCTGACTTTC. Translation: CASSVEGSGANVLTF.

The V call is TRBV12-3 or TRBV12-4, the J call TRBJ2-3; the D gene is possibly TRBD1 (6 bases). This CDR3 is 15 amino acids long. Trimming left V 6 bases short and J 0 bases short, with 13 bases between. The CDR3: CASSPGQASTDTQYF. DNA of the CDR3: TGTGCCAGCAGCCCGGGACAAGCTAGCACAGATACGCAGTATTTT.

The chain employs TRBV15 and TRBJ2-1; D is perhaps TRBD2 (5 bases). The V gene's germline CDR1 is LNHNV and CDR2 YYDKDF (reference sequence). The CDR3 spans 16 residues. Between the trimmed V and J ends, which lost 3 bases and 0 bases, there was a span of 12 bases. This CDR3 is CATSRGADSSYNEQFF. In nucleotides, the CDR3 is TGTGCCACCAGCAGGGGAGCGGATAGCTCCTACAATGAGCAGTTCTTC.

The V and J genes are TRBV30 and TRBJ2-5; weak D call: TRBD2 (6 bases). Germline V gives CDR1 GTSNPN, CDR2 SVGIG (reference sequence). Deletions cut 7 bases from V and 0 bases from J, with 15 bases between. This CDR3 comprises 14 residues. The CDR3 here is CASSGRRDQETQYF. The CDR3, as DNA: TGTGCCTCGAGCGGGCGGCGGGACCAAGAGACCCAGTACTTC.

V gene TRBV20-1 combines with J gene TRBJ2-6; 7 bases are shared with TRBD2. There are 15 residues in the CDR3. Germline values: CDR1 DFQATT, CDR2 SNEGSKA (reference sequence). The CDR3 DNA reads TGCAGCGCTCCGCGCGGGGGTCCTGGGGCCAACGTCCTGACTTTC. Translation gives CSAPRGGPGANVLTF.

V usage is TRBV29-1 and J usage is TRBJ2-5; TRBD2 is a possible D gene (5 bases). CDR1 and CDR2 (germline): SQVTM, ANQGSEA. The CDR3 totals 13 residues. V was trimmed by 7 bases and J by 0 bases, leaving 12 bases between them. The CDR3 loop reads CSDQRADQETQYF. The CDR3, as DNA: TGCAGCGATCAGAGGGCCGACCAAGAGACCCAGTACTTC.

J is TRBJ1-1 and V is TRBV7-3; no reliable D call. Germline V gene sequence: CDR1 SGHTA, CDR2 FQGTGA. V was cut by 4 bases and J by 2 bases, with 11 bases left in between. The CDR3 is 14 residues long. CDR3 residues: CASSSLQGNTEAFF. The CDR3 DNA reads as TGTGCCAGCAGCTCCCTACAAGGTAACACTGAAGCTTTCTTT.

The CDR3 here is CAWKQVTDTQYF. The CDR3 DNA reads TGTGCCTGGAAACAAGTGACAGATACGCAGTATTTT. This sequence joins TRBV30 and TRBJ2-3; D uncertain. Trimming took off 4 bases at V and 3 bases at J, with 8 bases between the two ends. CDR3 length equals 12 residues. Looked up from germline, CDR1 is GTSNPN and CDR2 is SVGIG (reference sequence).

V is TRBV7-2 and J is TRBJ2-1; no firm D call. The V gene lost 5 bases and the J gene lost 5 bases, with 7 bases spanning the gap. Germline CDR1 reads SGHTA; CDR2 reads FQGNSA. This CDR3 is built from 12 residues. CDR3: CASSNPNNEQFF. The CDR3 DNA reads TGTGCCAGCAGCAACCCGAACAATGAGCAGTTCTTC.

The chain is built from TRBV24-1 and TRBJ2-3; TRBD1 is a possible D gene (5 bases). Deletions cut 7 bases from V and 1 base from J, with 14 bases between. The V gene's germline CDR1 is KGHDR and CDR2 SFDVKD. This CDR3 has 15 amino acids. The CDR3 region is CATSDPGSGTDTQYF. The CDR3 DNA is TGTGCCACCAGCGACCCAGGGTCTGGCACAGATACGCAGTATTTT.